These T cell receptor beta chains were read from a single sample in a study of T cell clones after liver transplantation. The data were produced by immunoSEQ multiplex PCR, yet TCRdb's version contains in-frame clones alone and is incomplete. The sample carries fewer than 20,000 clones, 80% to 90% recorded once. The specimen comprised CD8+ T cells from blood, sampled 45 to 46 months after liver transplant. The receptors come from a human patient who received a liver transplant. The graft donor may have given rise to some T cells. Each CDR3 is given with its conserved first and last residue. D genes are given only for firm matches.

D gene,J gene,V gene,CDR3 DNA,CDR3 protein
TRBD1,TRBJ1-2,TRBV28,TGTGCCAGCACCCTACAAGGGGGCTCTCACTACACCTTC,CASTLQGGSHYTF
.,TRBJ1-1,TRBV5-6,TGTGCCAGCAGCTTGGGGTGGGAAGCTTTCTTT,CASSLGWEAFF
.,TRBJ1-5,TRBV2,TGTGCCAGCAGTGTTACAGGGAGTCAGCCCCAGCATTTT,CASSVTGSQPQHF
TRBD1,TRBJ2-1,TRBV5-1,TGCGCCAGCAGCTTGGCAGGGCAGGGGGCCTACAATGAGCAGTTCTTC,CASSLAGQGAYNEQFF
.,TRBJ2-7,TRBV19,TGTGCCAGTAGTATATTTGGAGGGTACGACGAGCAGTACTTC,CASSIFGGYDEQYF
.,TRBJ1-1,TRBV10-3,TGTGCCATCAGTGAGTCAGTGGGGACACCGAACACTGAAGCTTTCTTT,CAISESVGTPNTEAFF
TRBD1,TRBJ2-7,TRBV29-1,TGCAGCGGTATGTCCGGGACAGATTCCTACGAGCAGTACTTC,CSGMSGTDSYEQYF
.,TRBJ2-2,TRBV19,TGTGCCAGTAGTAGCAGGGTTTTGAACACCGGGGAGCTGTTTTTT,CASSSRVLNTGELFF
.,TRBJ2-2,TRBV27,TGTGCCAGCAGTTTATATCGTGGGACCGGGGAGCTGTTTTTT,CASSLYRGTGELFF
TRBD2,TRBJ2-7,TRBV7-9,TGTGCCAGCAGCTTTCCCGGGACTAGCGTCTACGAGCAGTACTTC,CASSFPGTSVYEQYF
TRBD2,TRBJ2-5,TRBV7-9,TGTGCCAGCAGCGTAGCTCAAGGACTAGCGGGTCCGGAGACCCAGTACTTC,CASSVAQGLAGPETQYF
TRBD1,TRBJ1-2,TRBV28,TGTGCCAGCAGTCTGACAGGGGGCCAAGGCTACACCTTC,CASSLTGGQGYTF